Reported below is one T cell receptor beta chain. The antigen is undetermined. TCRdb's table, derived via immunoSEQ multiplex PCR, lists solely in-frame clones and lacks some. The data contain some 180,000 clones, approximately 91% of them singletons. This entry is derived from a study of T cell responses to AZD1222 COVID-19 vaccine. Study-wide findings and caveats: Within unmutated variant regions lay the reported targets of nearly half of spike-specific TCRs.

Trimming cost V 3 bases and J 2 bases; bases outside gene matches: 2. The CDR3 length is 15 residues. Germline CDR1 is MGHRA and CDR2 is YSYEKL. The chain recombines TRBV4-1 with TRBJ2-7; the match to TRBD1 covers 12 bases. This receptor was identified in an adult who received the AZD1222 COVID-19 vaccine. The sample in question was peripheral blood, obtained 28 days after the second AZD1222 dose. The CDR3 spells CASSQRDRGPYEQYF. The CDR3 nucleotides read TGCGCCAGCAGCCAGAGGGACAGGGGGCCCTACGAGCAGTACTTC.